A selection of T cell receptor beta chains follows, all from one sample in a study of CD8 T cells in Susac syndrome. TCRdb independently ran MiXCR on the immunoSEQ multiplex PCR reads; one entry per CDR3 protein. The sample records approximately 300,000 distinct CDR3 sequences, over 75% being singletons. Material: CD8+ T cells from PBMCs. All receptors derive from a human donor with multiple sclerosis. Both conserved end residues are part of each CDR3. D genes are given only for firm matches.

11	.	TRBV15	TRBJ1-2	TGTGCCACCAGCCCAGGGAATGGCTACACCTTC	CATSPGNGYTF
17	.	TRBV28	TRBJ2-5	TGTGCCAGCAGTTTAGGCTCCTACAGTGGGGTCGAAGAGACCCAGTACTTC	CASSLGSYSGVEETQYF
17	.	TRBV20-1	TRBJ2-5	TGCAGTGCTAGAGATTGGCCTGGGCAAACTCTCCAAGAGACCCAGTACTTC	CSARDWPGQTLQETQYF
13	.	TRBV7-9	TRBJ1-4	TGTGCCAGCAGCTCGCGAAGACAGGAAAAACTGTTTTTT	CASSSRRQEKLFF
14	.	TRBV19	TRBJ2-7	TGTGCCAGTACTTCACGACTTGGGTCCTACGAGCAGTACTTC	CASTSRLGSYEQYF
14	.	TRBV29-1	TRBJ2-2	TGCAGCGTTGCTCGGGGCAGCAACACCGGGGAGCTGTTTTTT	CSVARGSNTGELFF
14	.	TRBV20-1	TRBJ2-1	TGCAGTGCTAGCCCTCAGGGGACTTACAATGAGCAGTTCTTC	CSASPQGTYNEQFF
13	.	TRBV27	TRBJ2-2	TGTGCCAGCAGCCCTCCGGGCCCCGGGGAGCTGTTTTTT	CASSPPGPGELFF
11	.	TRBV9	TRBJ1-2	TGTGCCAGCAGCGCCTACTATGGCTACACCTTC	CASSAYYGYTF
15	TRBD1	TRBV5-1	TRBJ2-7	TGCGCCAGCAGCTTGGGTATACAGGGGGCCTACGAGCAGTACTTC	CASSLGIQGAYEQYF
14	TRBD1	TRBV27	TRBJ1-4	TGTGCCAGCAGTTCGGGACAGGGGAACGAAAAACTGTTTTTT	CASSSGQGNEKLFF
15	.	TRBV9	TRBJ2-7	TGTGCCAGCAGCGTAACCGGGACTCCCGCCTACGAGCAGTACTTC	CASSVTGTPAYEQYF
14	.	TRBV6-2/TRBV6-3	TRBJ2-5	TGTGCCAGCAGTTATTCCGGGACACAAGAGACCCAGTACTTC	CASSYSGTQETQYF
15	.	TRBV6-2/TRBV6-3	TRBJ1-5	TGTGCCAGCATTCAAAATCCGGGGACTCCGGTTCCCCAGCATTTT	CASIQNPGTPVPQHF
14	.	TRBV11-3	TRBJ2-2	TGTGCCAGCAGCCACAGAGGGGACACCGGGGAGCTGTTTTTT	CASSHRGDTGELFF
16	TRBD1	TRBV27	TRBJ2-7	TGTGCCAGCAGTGCCGGGACAGGGTTCAGCTCCTACGAGCAGTACTTC	CASSAGTGFSSYEQYF